Following are 28 T cell receptor beta chains from one sample sequenced in a study of T cell repertoires in cytomegalovirus infection. Using its own MiXCR run on the reads, TCRdb lists one record per CDR3 protein. The sample consists of approximately 990,000 distinct CDR3 sequences, around 32% of them appearing once. These receptors have no known antigen. The sample here was cultured CD8+ T cells from PBMCs, taken from culture after CMV antigen stimulation. The receptor source for this set is a human donor in good health (CMV status not recorded). Some clones in this sample may be carry-over from other donors' samples.

The chain joins TRBV19 to TRBJ1-5; D remains unclear. With 3 bases removed from V and 2 bases from J, the gap between germline ends came to 8 bases. The CDR3 runs 14 residues. Germline CDR1 is LNHDA and CDR2 is SQIVND (reference sequence). The CDR3 loop is CASSMVWGNQPQHF. In DNA form, the CDR3 reads TGTGCCAGTAGTATGGTCTGGGGCAATCAGCCCCAGCATTTT.

V and J are TRBV12-3 or TRBV12-4 and TRBJ2-5, with a possible D match to TRBD1 (5 bases). This CDR3 is built from 13 residues. V gave up 10 bases and J gave up 5 bases, with 17 bases separating them. This CDR3 reads CATAVRARETQYF. CDR3 coding DNA: TGTGCCACCGCGGTCAGGGCCAGGGAGACCCAGTACTTC.

This clonotype was counted a few times. The rearrangement links TRBV20-1 to TRBJ2-7; 7 positions agree with TRBD1. The germline V gene has CDR1 DFQATT and CDR2 SNEGSKA (reference sequence). Germline trimming cut 3 bases from V and 0 bases from J; bases unmatched to any gene: 2. This CDR3 is built from 13 residues. The CDR3 DNA is TGCAGTGCTAGTGGACAGGCCTCCTACGAGCAGTACGTC. It specifies CSASGQASYEQYV.

This clonotype turned up a few times. In DNA, the CDR3 is TGTGCCAGCAGTTCCTCGACTAGCGGGGGGAATCACGAGCAGTACTTC. The encoded protein is CASSSSTSGGNHEQYF. The chain recombines TRBV12-3 or TRBV12-4 with TRBJ2-7; TRBD2 agrees at 13 bases. J was trimmed by 5 bases and V by 4 bases; bases with no gene match: 8. The CDR3 length is 16 residues.

A remark on this clonotype: A much larger clone lies a single base off, so this may be a read error. The chain is built from TRBV7-6 and TRBJ2-2; D is perhaps TRBD1 or TRBD2 (5 bases each). CDR1 is SGHVS, CDR2 FNYEAQ, per germline. The CDR3 is 15 residues long. CDR3 sequence (DNA): TGTGCCAGCAGCTTAACGGGGCCGAACTCCGGGGAGCTGTTTTTT. Its protein product is CASSLTGPNSGELFF.

V gene TRBV18 combines with J gene TRBJ2-3, with 9 bases aligning to TRBD1. J gave up 5 bases and V 6 bases, and 6 bases lay outside the gene matches. The germline gives CDR1 KGHSH, CDR2 LQKENI. The CDR3 covers 14 residues. The CDR3: CASSGTGSVDTQYF. The CDR3 nucleotides are TGTGCCAGCTCCGGGACAGGGTCCGTAGATACGCAGTATTTT.

The chain has TRBV10-3 and TRBJ1-2; D not certain. The CDR3 contains 13 residues. The germline gives CDR1 ENHRY, CDR2 SYGVKD. Trimming took off 3 bases at V and 5 bases at J, with 10 bases between the two ends. The CDR3 region is CAISDASRYGYTF. CDR3 nucleotides: TGTGCCATCAGTGATGCCTCCCGTTATGGCTACACCTTC.

This clonotype was detected a few times. The chain carries TRBV19 and TRBJ1-1, with D unresolved. Trimming shortened V by 3 bases and J by 7 bases, and 6 bases separated the two germline ends. CDR3 size: 11 residues. The germline V gene encodes CDR1 LNHDA and CDR2 SQIVND (reference sequence). CDR3: CASSIGLEAFF. The CDR3 DNA follows: TGTGCCAGTAGTATTGGGCTTGAAGCTTTCTTT.

The chain employs TRBV4-3 and TRBJ1-1, with 11 bases that match TRBD1. With V trimmed by 6 bases and J by 5 bases, 8 bases remained unmatched. The CDR3 covers 15 residues. Germline V lookup: CDR1 LGHNA, CDR2 YSLEER. The CDR3 reads CASRYGQGARTEAFF. The CDR3 bases are TGCGCCAGCAGGTACGGACAGGGGGCGAGGACTGAAGCTTTCTTT.

The chain employs TRBV19 and TRBJ2-2; D is undetermined. The germline V and J ends were trimmed by 0 bases and 5 bases, with 7 bases remaining between them. This CDR3 is built from 14 residues. Germline CDR1 is LNHDA and CDR2 is SQIVND (reference sequence). The CDR3 reads CASSIDDSTGELFF. CDR3 bases: TGTGCCAGTAGTATAGATGACTCAACCGGGGAGCTGTTTTTT. Complete variable domain (other parts from reference TRBV19 and TRBJ2-2): DGGITQSPKYLFRKEGQNVTLSCEQNLNHDAMYWYRQDPGQGLRLIYYSQIVNDFQKGDIAEGYSVSREKKESFPLTVTSAQKNPTAFYLCASSIDDSTGELFFGEGSRLTVL.

In its sample, this clonotype was seen a few times. V is TRBV27 and J is TRBJ1-4; tentatively, D is TRBD1 (6 bases). Trimming pared 8 bases from V and 6 bases from J, leaving 13 bases between. This CDR3 is 13 amino acids long. Germline assignment: CDR1 MNHEY and CDR2 SMNVEV (reference sequence). CDR3 protein: CASGRGMDEKLFF. The CDR3 nucleotides are TGTGCCAGCGGCAGGGGAATGGATGAAAAACTGTTTTTT. Variable domain in full (rest from reference TRBV27 and TRBJ1-4): EAQVTQNPRYLITVTGKKLTVTCSQNMNHEYMSWYRQDPGLGLRQIYYSMNVEVTDKGDVPEGYKVSRKEKRNFPLILESPSPNQTSLYFCASGRGMDEKLFFGSGTQLSVL.

CDR3 DNA sequence: TGCGCCAGCAACCCCGGAGGGTTGACTGAAGCTTTCTTT. Its protein product is CASNPGGLTEAFF. This chain joins TRBV5-1 and TRBJ1-1; D uncertain. The CDR3 runs to 13 residues. Trimming removed 6 bases from V and 5 bases from J, with 14 bases in between. Looked up from germline, CDR1 is SGHRS and CDR2 is YFSETQ.

This clonotype was counted many times. The CDR3 loop is CASSLWGQGLGYTF. The DNA of the CDR3 is TGTGCCAGCAGTTTATGGGGACAGGGTCTGGGCTACACCTTC. V and J are TRBV12-3 or TRBV12-4 and TRBJ1-2; 9 bases map to TRBD1. With V trimmed by 2 bases and J by 8 bases, 6 bases remained unmatched. The CDR3 spans 14 residues.

This clonotype turned up a few times. The chain links TRBV6-6 to TRBJ2-5; no firm D call. V lost 5 bases to trimming and J lost 4 bases, with 20 bases between them. CDR1 is MNHNY, CDR2 SVGAGI, per germline (reference sequence). CDR3 size: 16 residues. CDR3 sequence (DNA): TGTGCCAGCAGTGGTAGGGCGTTTGGCCTAGGAGAGACCCAGTACTTC. This translates into CASSGRAFGLGETQYF.

This clonotype was observed once. CDR3 in DNA: TGTGCCAGCAGCTTAAGGGCCACGACAGGCACCAACTATGGCTACACCTTC. Protein product: CASSLRATTGTNYGYTF. The chain uses TRBV7-6 and TRBJ1-2, with a weak D call TRBD1 (6 bases). The V gene's germline CDR1 is SGHVS and CDR2 FNYEAQ. Trimming took 2 bases from V and 2 from J, leaving 18 bases between them. The CDR3 consists of 17 residues.

This clonotype has only a few counts. This chain connects TRBV4-2 to TRBJ1-5; TRBD1 is a possible D gene (5 bases). Trimming left V 2 bases short and J 4 bases short, with 15 bases between. Germline CDR1 and CDR2: LGHNA and YNFKEQ. The CDR3 length is 16 residues. The CDR3 bases are TGTGCCAGCAGCCAACACTGGACATCAACGAATCAGCCCCAGCATTTT. This gives the protein CASSQHWTSTNQPQHF.

This clonotype was counted between two and nine times. This chain connects TRBV11-2 to TRBJ2-1; D possibly corresponds to TRBD2 (5 bases). Germline assignment: CDR1 SGHAT and CDR2 FQNNGV. The CDR3 loop spans 15 amino acids. V lost 5 bases and J lost 4, with 15 bases in between. CDR3 sequence reads: CASSPGVLFYNEQFF. CDR3 nucleotide sequence: TGTGCCAGCAGCCCCGGGGTCCTTTTTTACAATGAGCAGTTCTTC.

This clonotype came up a few times. Here the CDR3 reads CASSLFGTGGPGANVLTF. CDR3 nucleotide sequence: TGTGCCAGCAGCTTATTTGGGACAGGTGGGCCTGGGGCCAACGTCCTGACTTTC. This rearrangement joins TRBV7-3 to TRBJ2-6; 8 bases are a match to TRBD1. V dropped 2 bases and J dropped 2; count of bases not matched to a gene: 8. Germline V CDR1 and CDR2: SGHTA, FQGTGA. The CDR3 spans 18 residues.

The J gene is TRBJ2-7, the V gene TRBV6-2 or TRBV6-3, with unresolved D. V dropped 2 bases and J dropped 2 bases, with 13 bases sitting between them. The CDR3 is 15 residues long. Germline V gene sequence: CDR1 MNHEY, CDR2 SVGEGT. The CDR3 nucleotides are TGTGCCAGCAGTTACACCCTGCCAGGACCCTACGAGCAGTACGTC. Amino acid sequence: CASSYTLPGPYEQYV.

The gene calls are TRBV12-3 or TRBV12-4 and TRBJ2-5; 7 positions match TRBD1. This CDR3 has 15 amino acids. J was trimmed by 7 bases and V by 5 bases; bases with no gene match: 13. CDR3 protein: CASSPEDRSGRTQYF. CDR3 DNA: TGTGCCAGCAGTCCCGAGGACAGGTCGGGACGGACCCAGTACTTC.

Points on this clonotype: This clone may be a read error of a much larger clone one base away. V is TRBV7-6 and J is TRBJ2-7, with TRBD1 matching over 11 bases. CDR3 length: 16 amino acids. Germline loops: CDR1 SGHVS, CDR2 FNYEAQ. Here the CDR3 DNA reads TGTGTCAGCAGCACCGGGACAGGGGGGATTTACTACGAGCAGTACTTC. This translates into CVSSTGTGGIYYEQYF.

This clonotype occurred a few times. The chain joins TRBV6-1 to TRBJ2-7; D might be TRBD1 (5 bases). Trimming cost V 2 bases and J 0 bases, with 11 bases left between them. Germline V gives CDR1 MNHNS, CDR2 SASEGT. The CDR3 contains 15 residues. CDR3 sequence: CASSEIFGHSYEQYV. The CDR3 nucleotides are TGTGCCAGCAGTGAAATCTTTGGACACTCCTACGAGCAGTACGTC.

V is TRBV5-1 and J is TRBJ1-1, with 7 bases identical to TRBD1. Trimming removed 7 bases from V and 0 bases from J; junction bases left unmatched: 15. This CDR3 region has 17 residues. CDR1 is SGHRS and CDR2 is YFSETQ in the germline V gene. In nucleotides, the CDR3 is TGCGCCAGCCGAGGTGGGGCAGGGGGGTCTATGAACACTGAAGCTTTCTTT. This gives the protein CASRGGAGGSMNTEAFF.

This clonotype was observed a few times. The chain employs TRBV6-1 and TRBJ2-7; 12 positions match TRBD1. This CDR3 contains 15 residues. The V gene end was trimmed by 2 bases and the J gene end by 5 bases; junction bases not matched to a gene: 4. Germline assignment: CDR1 MNHNS and CDR2 SASEGT. CDR3 residues: CASSEWGQGADEQYF. The CDR3, as DNA: TGTGCCAGCAGTGAATGGGGACAGGGGGCCGACGAGCAGTACTTC.

Concerning this clonotype: A clone one base away is much larger, so this may be a read error. The chain carries TRBV7-6 and TRBJ2-2; 9 positions match TRBD1. Germline CDR1 SGHVS, CDR2 FNYEAQ. CDR3 length: 17 residues. V trimming: 5 bases; J trimming: 2 bases; junction bases outside the gene matches: 9. In DNA, the CDR3 is TGTGCCAGCAGCCATCCTGAACAGGGGGCTAACACCGGGGAGCTGTTTTTT. As protein: CASSHPEQGANTGELFF.

This clonotype was observed a few times. This chain uses TRBV27 with TRBJ2-7; TRBD2 matches 12 bases. Germline-derived CDR1 and CDR2 are MNHEY and SMNVEV (reference sequence). This CDR3 spans 15 amino acids. J was trimmed by 1 base and V by 5 bases; bases with no gene match: 3. The CDR3 is CASSAGLAGSYEQYF. CDR3 nucleotide sequence: TGTGCCAGCAGTGCGGGACTAGCGGGTTCCTACGAGCAGTACTTC.

This clonotype showed up many times. J is TRBJ2-3 and V is TRBV7-2; no firm D call. The CDR3 runs 14 residues. Germline CDR1 and CDR2: SGHTA and FQGNSA. V dropped 6 bases and J dropped 3 bases, with 13 bases sitting between them. The CDR3 DNA reads TGTGCCAGCAGTCTGGTAGGAGCGACAGATACGCAGTATTTT. Its translation: CASSLVGATDTQYF.

This clonotype was seen a few times. The gene calls are TRBV4-1 and TRBJ2-3; D remains unclear. Trimming pared 5 bases from V and 6 bases from J, leaving 18 bases between. Per germline, CDR1 MGHRA and CDR2 YSYEKL. This CDR3 is 15 amino acids long. CDR3 amino acids: CASSSTAQMGDTQYF. Here the CDR3 DNA reads TGCGCCAGCAGCTCAACAGCTCAGATGGGGGATACGCAGTATTTT.